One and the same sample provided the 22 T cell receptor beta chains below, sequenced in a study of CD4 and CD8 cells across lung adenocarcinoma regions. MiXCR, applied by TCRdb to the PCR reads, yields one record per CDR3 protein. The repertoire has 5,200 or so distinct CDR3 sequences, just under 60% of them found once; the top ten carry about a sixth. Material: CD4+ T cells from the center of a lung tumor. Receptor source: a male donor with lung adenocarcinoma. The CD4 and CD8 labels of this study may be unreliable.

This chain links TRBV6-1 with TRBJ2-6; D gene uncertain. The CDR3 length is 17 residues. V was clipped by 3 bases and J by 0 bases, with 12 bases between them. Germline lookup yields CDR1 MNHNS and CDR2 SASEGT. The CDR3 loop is CASSETARASGANVLTF. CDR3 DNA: TGTGCCAGCAGTGAGACGGCCAGAGCCTCTGGGGCCAACGTCCTGACTTTC.

The CDR3 loop is CAGGEGGHRQETQYF. In DNA form, the CDR3 reads TGTGCCGGGGGTGAAGGGGGGCATCGCCAAGAGACGCAGTATTTT. The gene calls are TRBV6-1 and TRBJ2-3; the D gene could be TRBD1 or TRBD2 (6 bases each). Germline V gene sequence: CDR1 MNHNS, CDR2 SASEGT. The CDR3 has 15 residues. The V and J ends lost 11 bases and 9 bases respectively, with 27 bases between them.

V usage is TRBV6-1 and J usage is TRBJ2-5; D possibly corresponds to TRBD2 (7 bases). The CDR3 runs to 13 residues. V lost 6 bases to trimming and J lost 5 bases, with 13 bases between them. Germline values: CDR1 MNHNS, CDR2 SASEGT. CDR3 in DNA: TGTGCCAGCAGCCAACAGGGAGGGGAGACCCAGTACTTC. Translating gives CASSQQGGETQYF.

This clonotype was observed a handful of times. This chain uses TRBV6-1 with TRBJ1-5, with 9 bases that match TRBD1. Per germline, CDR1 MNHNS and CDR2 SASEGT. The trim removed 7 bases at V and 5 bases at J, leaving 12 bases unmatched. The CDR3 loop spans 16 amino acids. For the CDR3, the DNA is TGTGCCAGCAAGGACAGGGGCCGGGGGGGGGATCAGCCCCAGCATTTT. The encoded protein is CASKDRGRGGDQPQHF.

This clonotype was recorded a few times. The CDR3 nucleotides are TGTGCCAGCAGCCGGGACCCTGCCTTCGAGCAGTACTTC. Encoded protein: CASSRDPAFEQYF. V usage is TRBV7-2 and J usage is TRBJ2-5; D tentatively reads TRBD1 or TRBD2 (5 bases each). TRBJ2-7 explains the end of the DNA better; the J call may be wrong. Germline loops: CDR1 SGHTA, CDR2 FQGNSA. CDR3 length equals 13 residues.

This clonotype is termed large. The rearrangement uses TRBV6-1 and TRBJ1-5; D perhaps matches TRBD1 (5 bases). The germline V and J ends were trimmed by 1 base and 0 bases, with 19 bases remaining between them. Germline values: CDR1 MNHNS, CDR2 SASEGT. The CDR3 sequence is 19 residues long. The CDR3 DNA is TGTGCCAGCAGTGAAGGGTCAGGGACCGGGGGATATAGCAATCAGCCCCAGCATTTT. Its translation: CASSEGSGTGGYSNQPQHF.

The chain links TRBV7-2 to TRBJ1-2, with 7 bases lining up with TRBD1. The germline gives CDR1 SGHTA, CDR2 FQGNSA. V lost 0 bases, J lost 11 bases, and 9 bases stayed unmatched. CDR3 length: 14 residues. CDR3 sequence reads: CASSLANRGRLYTF. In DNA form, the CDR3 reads TGTGCCAGCAGCTTAGCAAACAGGGGTCGACTTTACACCTTC.

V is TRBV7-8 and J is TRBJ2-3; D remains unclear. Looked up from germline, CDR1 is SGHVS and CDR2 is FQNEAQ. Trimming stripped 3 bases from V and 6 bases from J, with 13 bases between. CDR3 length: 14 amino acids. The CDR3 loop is CASSFRLEVDTQYF. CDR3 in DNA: TGTGCCAGCAGCTTCCGGCTAGAGGTGGATACGCAGTATTTT.

CDR3 protein: CASQITGRTPHEQYF. DNA of the CDR3: TGTGCCAGCCAGATCACCGGGCGGACACCCCACGAGCAGTACTTC. The J gene is TRBJ2-5, the V gene TRBV6-1; the D gene is possibly TRBD1 (5 bases). The tail of the sequence fits TRBJ2-7 better, so the J call may be wrong. Looked up from germline, CDR1 is MNHNS and CDR2 is SASEGT. There are 15 residues in the CDR3.

CDR3 sequence reads: CASSVLRGNEQFF. The CDR3 DNA sequence: TGTGCCAGCAGTGTATTGCGGGGCAATGAGCAGTTCTTC. J is TRBJ2-1 and V is TRBV6-1, with D perhaps TRBD2 (6 bases). The CDR3 loop spans 13 amino acids. Per germline, CDR1 MNHNS and CDR2 SASEGT. Trimming removed 4 bases from V and 6 bases from J, with 10 bases in between.

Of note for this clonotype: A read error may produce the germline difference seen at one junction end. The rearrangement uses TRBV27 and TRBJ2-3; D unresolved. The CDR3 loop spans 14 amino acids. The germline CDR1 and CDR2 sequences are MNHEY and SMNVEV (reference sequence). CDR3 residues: CASSLGSYTETQYF. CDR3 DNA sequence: TGTGCCAGCAGTCTGGGGTCTTACACAGAGACGCAGTACTTT.

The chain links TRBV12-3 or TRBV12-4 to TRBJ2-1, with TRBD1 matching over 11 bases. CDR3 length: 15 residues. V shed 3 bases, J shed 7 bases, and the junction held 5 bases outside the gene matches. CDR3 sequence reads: CASSFSGTGGNEQFF. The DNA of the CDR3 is TGTGCCAGCAGTTTCTCCGGGACAGGGGGGAATGAGCAGTTCTTC.

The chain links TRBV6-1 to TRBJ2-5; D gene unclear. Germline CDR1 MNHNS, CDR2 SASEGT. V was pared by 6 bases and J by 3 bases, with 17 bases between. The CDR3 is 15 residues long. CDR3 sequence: CASRAQLEPKETQYF. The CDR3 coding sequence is TGTGCCAGCAGGGCTCAGCTAGAACCTAAAGAGACCCAGTACTTC.

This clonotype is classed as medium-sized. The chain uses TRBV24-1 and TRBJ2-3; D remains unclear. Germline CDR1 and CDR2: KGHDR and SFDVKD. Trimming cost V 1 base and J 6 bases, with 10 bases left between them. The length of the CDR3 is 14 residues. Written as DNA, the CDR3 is TGTGCCACCAGTGATTTCCTCTCAGCCGATACGCAGTATTTT. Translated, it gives CATSDFLSADTQYF.

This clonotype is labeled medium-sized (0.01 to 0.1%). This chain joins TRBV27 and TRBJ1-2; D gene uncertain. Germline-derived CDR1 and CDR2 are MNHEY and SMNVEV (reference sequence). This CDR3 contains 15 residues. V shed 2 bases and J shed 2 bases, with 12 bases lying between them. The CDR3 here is CASSLMGNENYGYTF. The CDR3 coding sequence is TGTGCCAGCAGTTTAATGGGGAACGAGAACTATGGCTACACCTTC.

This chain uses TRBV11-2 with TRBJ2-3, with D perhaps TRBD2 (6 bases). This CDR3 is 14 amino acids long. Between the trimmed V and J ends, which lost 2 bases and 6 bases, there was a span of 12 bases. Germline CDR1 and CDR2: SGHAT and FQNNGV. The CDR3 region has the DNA TGTGCCAGCAGCTTATTTAGCCGGGGGGATACGCAGTATTTT. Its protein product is CASSLFSRGDTQYF.

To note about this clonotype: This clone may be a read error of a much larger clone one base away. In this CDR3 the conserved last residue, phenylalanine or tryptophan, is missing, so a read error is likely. CDR3 loop: CASSEGDISSYEQYL. The CDR3 nucleotides read TGTGCCAGCAGTGAAGGGGACATCAGCTCCTACGAGCAGTACTTA. The chain is built from TRBV6-1 and TRBJ2-1; tentative D call: TRBD1 (6 bases). Judging by the DNA end, TRBJ2-7 fits better; the J call may be wrong. This CDR3 comprises 15 residues. CDR1 is MNHNS, CDR2 SASEGT, per germline.

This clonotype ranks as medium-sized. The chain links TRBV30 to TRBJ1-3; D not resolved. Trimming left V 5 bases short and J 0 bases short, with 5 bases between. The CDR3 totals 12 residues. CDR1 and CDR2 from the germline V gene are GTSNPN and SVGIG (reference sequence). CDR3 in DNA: TGTGCCTGGCTTCCCTCTGGAAACACCATATATTTT. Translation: CAWLPSGNTIYF.

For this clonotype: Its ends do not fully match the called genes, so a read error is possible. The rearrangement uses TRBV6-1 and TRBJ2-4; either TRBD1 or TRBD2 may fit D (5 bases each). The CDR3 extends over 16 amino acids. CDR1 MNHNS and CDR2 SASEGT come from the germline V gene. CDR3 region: CASTGLWGRDQNTQYF. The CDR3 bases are TGTGCCAGCACCGGGCTCTGGGGACGTGACCAAAACACTCAGTACTTC.

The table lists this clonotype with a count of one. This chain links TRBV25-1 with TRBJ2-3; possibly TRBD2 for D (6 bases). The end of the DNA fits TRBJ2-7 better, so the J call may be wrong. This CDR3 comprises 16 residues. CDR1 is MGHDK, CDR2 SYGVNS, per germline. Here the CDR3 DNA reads TGTGCCAGCAGTGCGGCGGGGCGGGGAGCTAAAGATACGCAGTACTTC. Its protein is CASSAAGRGAKDTQYF.

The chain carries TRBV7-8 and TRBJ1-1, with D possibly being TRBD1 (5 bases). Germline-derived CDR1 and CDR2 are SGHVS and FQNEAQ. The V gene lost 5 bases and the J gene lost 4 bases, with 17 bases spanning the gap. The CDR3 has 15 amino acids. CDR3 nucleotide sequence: TGTGCCAGCAGCCTCCTTGGATCGGGGGGCACTGAAGCTTTCTTT. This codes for CASSLLGSGGTEAFF. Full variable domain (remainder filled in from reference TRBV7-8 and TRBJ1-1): GAGVSQSPRYKVAKRGQDVALRCDPISGHVSLFWYQQALGQGPEFLTYFQNEAQLDKSGLPSDRFFAERPEGSVSTLKIQRTQQEDSAVYLCASSLLGSGGTEAFFGQGTRLTVV.

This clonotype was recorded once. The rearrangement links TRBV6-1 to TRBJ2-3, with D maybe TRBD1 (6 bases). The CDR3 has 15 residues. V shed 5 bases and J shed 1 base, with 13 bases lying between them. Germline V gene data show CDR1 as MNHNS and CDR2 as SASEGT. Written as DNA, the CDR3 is TGTGCCAGCAGTCGAGCCCGGACAGGCACAGATACGCAGTATTTT. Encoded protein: CASSRARTGTDTQYF.